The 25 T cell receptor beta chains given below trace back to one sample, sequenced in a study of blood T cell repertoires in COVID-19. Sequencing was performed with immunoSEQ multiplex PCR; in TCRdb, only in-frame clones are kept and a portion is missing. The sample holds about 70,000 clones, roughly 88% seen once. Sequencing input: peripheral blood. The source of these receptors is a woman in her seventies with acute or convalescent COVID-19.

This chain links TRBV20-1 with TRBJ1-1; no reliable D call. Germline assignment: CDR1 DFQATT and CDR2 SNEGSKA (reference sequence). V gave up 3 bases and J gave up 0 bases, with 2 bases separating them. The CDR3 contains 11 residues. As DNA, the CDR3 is TGCAGTGCTAGCTTGAACACTGAAGCTTTCTTT. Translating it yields CSASLNTEAFF.

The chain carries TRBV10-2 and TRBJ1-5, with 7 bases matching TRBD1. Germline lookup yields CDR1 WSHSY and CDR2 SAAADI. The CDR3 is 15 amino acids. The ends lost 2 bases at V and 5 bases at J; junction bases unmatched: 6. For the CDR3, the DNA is TGCGCCAGCAGTGAGGAGGGACAGAAATATCAGCCCCAGCATTTT. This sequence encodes CASSEEGQKYQPQHF.

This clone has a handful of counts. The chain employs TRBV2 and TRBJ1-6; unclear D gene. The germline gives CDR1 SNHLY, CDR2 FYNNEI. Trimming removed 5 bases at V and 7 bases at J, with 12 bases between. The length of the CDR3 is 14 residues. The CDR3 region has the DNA TGTGCCAGCAGTAAGGGAGGTACGAATTCACCCCTCCACTTT. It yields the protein CASSKGGTNSPLHF.

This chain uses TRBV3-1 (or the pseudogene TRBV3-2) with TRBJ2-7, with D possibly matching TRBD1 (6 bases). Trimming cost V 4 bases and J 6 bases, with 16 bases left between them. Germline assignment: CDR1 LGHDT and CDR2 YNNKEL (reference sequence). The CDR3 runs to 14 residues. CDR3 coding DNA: TGTGCCAGCAGCCTTACCAGGGGCTTGGGCGAGCAGTACTTC. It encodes CASSLTRGLGEQYF.

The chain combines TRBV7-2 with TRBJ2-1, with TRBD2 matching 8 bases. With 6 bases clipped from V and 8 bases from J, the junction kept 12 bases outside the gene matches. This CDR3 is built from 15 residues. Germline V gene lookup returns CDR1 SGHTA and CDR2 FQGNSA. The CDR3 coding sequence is TGTGCCAGCAGTTCCCCCGGGACTAGAAGCGATGAGCAGTTCTTC. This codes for CASSSPGTRSDEQFF.

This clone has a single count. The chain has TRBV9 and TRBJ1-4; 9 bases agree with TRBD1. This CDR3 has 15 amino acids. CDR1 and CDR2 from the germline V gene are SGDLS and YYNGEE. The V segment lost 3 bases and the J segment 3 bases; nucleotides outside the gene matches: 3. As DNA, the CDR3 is TGTGCCAGCAGCGCCCGGGACAGGGCTAATGAAAAACTGTTTTTT. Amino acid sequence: CASSARDRANEKLFF.

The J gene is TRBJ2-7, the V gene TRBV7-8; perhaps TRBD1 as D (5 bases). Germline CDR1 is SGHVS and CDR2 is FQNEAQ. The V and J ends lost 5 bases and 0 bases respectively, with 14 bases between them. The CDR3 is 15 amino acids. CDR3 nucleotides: TGTGCCAGCAGCCGGCAGGGATCCCACTCCTACGAGCAGTACTTC. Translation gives CASSRQGSHSYEQYF.

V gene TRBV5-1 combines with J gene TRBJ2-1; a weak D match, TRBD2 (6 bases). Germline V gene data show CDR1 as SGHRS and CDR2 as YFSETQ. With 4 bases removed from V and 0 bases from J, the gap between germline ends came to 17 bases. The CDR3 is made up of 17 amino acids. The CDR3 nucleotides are TGCGCCAGCAGCCCAGGACTACCTCAGGCCTCCTACAATGAGCAGTTCTTC. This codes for CASSPGLPQASYNEQFF.

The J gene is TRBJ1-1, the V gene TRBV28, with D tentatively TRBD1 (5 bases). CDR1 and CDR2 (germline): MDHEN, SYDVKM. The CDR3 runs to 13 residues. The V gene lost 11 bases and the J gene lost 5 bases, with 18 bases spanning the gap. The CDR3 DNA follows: TGTGCCGCTGGGGAGGGGAAGAGAACTGAAGCTTTCTTT. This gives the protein CAAGEGKRTEAFF. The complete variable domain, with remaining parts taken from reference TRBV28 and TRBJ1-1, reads DVKVTQSSRYLVKRTGEKVFLECVQDMDHENMFWYRQDPGLGLRLIYFSYDVKMKEKGDIPEGYSVSREKKERFSLILESASTNQTSMYLCAAGEGKRTEAFFGQGTRLTVV.

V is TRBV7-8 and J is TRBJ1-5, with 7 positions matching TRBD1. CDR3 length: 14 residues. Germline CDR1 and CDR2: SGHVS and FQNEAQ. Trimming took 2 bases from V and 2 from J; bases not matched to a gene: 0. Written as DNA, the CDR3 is TGTGCCAGCAGCTTAACAGGGGGCAATCAGCCCCAGCATTTT. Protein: CASSLTGGNQPQHF.

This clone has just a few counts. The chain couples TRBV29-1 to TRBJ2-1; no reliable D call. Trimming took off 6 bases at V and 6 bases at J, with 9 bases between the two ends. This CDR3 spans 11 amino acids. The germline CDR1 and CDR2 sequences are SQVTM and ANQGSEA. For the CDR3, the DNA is TGCAGCGTGTTGAGGCTCAATGAGCAGTTCTTC. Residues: CSVLRLNEQFF.

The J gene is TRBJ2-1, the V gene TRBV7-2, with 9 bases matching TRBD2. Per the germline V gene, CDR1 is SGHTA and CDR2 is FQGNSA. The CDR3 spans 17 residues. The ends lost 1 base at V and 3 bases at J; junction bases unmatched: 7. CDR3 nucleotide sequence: TGTGCCAGCAGCTTAGGTAGCGGGGGACGGAGCTACAATGAGCAGTTCTTC. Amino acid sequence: CASSLGSGGRSYNEQFF.

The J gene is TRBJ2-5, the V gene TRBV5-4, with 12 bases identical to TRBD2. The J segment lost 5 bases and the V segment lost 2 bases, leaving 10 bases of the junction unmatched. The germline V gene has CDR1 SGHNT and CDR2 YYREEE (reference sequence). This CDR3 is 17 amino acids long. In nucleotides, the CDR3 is TGTGCCAGCAGCTTTCTAGCGGGAGGGCCTTTCCGGGAGACCCAGTACTTC. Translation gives CASSFLAGGPFRETQYF.

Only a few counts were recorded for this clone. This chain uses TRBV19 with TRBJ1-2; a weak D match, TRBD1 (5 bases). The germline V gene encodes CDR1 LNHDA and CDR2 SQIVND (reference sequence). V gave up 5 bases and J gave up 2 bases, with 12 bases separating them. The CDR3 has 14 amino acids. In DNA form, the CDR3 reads TGTGCCAGTAGTTCCGCCAGGGTGAACTATGGCTACACCTTC. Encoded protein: CASSSARVNYGYTF.

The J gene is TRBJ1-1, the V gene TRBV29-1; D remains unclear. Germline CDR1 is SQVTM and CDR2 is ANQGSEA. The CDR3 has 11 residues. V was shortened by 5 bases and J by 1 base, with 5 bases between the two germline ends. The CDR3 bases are TGCAGCGTTAGCGAGAACACTGAAGCTTTCTTT. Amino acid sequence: CSVSENTEAFF.

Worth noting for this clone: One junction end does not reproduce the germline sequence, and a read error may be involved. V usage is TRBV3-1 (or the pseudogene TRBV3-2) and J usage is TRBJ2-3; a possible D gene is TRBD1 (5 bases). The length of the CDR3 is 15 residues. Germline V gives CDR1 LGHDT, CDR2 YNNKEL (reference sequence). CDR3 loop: CAGSRSGISTDTQYF. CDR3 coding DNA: TGTGCCGGCAGCCGCTCAGGGATTAGCACAGATACGCAGTATTTT.

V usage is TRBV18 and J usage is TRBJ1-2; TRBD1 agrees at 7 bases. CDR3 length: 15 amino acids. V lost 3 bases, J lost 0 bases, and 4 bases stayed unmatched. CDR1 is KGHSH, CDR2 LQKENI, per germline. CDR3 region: CASSPDRVSNYGYTF. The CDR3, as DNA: TGTGCCAGCTCACCTGACAGGGTTTCTAACTATGGCTACACCTTC.

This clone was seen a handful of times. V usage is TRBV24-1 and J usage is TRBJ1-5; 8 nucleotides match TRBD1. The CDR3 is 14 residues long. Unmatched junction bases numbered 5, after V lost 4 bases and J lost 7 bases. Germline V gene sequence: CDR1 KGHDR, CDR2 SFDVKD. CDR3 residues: CATSEGQVGQPQHF. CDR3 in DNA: TGTGCCACCAGTGAGGGACAGGTAGGCCAGCCCCAGCATTTT.

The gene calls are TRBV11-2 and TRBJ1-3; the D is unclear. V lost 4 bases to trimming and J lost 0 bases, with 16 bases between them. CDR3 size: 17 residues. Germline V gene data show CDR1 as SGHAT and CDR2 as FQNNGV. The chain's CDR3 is CASSSRLGRDSGNTIYF. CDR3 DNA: TGTGCCAGCAGCTCCCGACTCGGGAGGGACTCTGGAAACACCATATATTTT.

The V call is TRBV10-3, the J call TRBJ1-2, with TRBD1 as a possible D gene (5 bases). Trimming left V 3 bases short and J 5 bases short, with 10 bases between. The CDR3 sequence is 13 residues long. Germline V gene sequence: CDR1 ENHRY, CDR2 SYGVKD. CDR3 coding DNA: TGTGCCATCAGTGAATCAGGGAGGTATGGCTACACCTTC. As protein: CAISESGRYGYTF.

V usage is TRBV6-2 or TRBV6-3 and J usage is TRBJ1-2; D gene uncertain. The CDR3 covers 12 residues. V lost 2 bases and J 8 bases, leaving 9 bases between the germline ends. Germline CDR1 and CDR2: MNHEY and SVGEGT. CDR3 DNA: TGTGCCAGCAGTTACCCCGAGGGAGGCTACACCTTC. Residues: CASSYPEGGYTF.

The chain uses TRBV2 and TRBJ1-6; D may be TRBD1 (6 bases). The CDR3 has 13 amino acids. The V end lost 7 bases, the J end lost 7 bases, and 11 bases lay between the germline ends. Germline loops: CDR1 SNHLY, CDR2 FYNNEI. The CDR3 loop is CASTRGANSPLHF. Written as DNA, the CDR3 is TGTGCCAGCACTCGGGGGGCAAATTCACCCCTCCACTTT.

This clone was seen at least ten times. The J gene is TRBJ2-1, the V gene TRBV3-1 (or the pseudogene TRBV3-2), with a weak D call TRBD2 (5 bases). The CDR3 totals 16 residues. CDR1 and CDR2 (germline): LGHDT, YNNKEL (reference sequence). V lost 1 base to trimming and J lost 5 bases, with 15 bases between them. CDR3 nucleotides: TGTGCCAGCAGCCAAGCCCGGCTAGCTGGCGACAATGAGCAGTTCTTC. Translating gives CASSQARLAGDNEQFF.

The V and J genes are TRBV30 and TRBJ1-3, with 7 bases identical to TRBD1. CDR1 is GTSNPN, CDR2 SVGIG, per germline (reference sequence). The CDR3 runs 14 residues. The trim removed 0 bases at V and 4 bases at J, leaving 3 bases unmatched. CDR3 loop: CAWSVGTEGNTIYF. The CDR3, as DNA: TGTGCCTGGAGTGTCGGGACAGAAGGAAACACCATATATTTT.

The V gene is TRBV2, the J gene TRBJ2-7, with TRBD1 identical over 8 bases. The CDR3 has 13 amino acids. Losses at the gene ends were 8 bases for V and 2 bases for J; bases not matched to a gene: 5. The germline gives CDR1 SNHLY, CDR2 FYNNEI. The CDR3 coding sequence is TGTGCCAGCGGACAGGGTGGTACCTACGAGCAGTACTTC. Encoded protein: CASGQGGTYEQYF.